Below, one T cell receptor beta chain is given with its context. The CDR3 is made up of 15 amino acids. V was clipped by 6 bases and J by 5 bases; unmatched bases: 5. The V gene's germline CDR1 is ENHRY and CDR2 SYGVKD. The sample originates from a study of control samples from healthy donors and cancer patients. The repertoire was sequenced with immunoSEQ multiplex PCR; TCRdb's copy has only in-frame clones and lacks some. The table has about 130,000 clones, about nine tenths seen once. The chain recombines TRBV10-3 with TRBJ2-3, with 13 positions matching TRBD2. This clonotype originated in a man aged 35 to 55 in good health. Sequencing was carried out using blood. CDR3 protein: CAISGLAGDKDTQYF. The CDR3 region has the DNA TGTGCCATCAGCGGACTAGCGGGGGATAAAGATACGCAGTATTTT.